One sample yielded the 21 T cell receptor beta chains listed below, sequenced in a study of shared clonotypes between healthy human individuals. Sequencing used immunoSEQ multiplex PCR; TCRdb keeps in-frame clones, though not all of them. The sample holds about 450,000 clones, around 79% seen once. The sample taken for sequencing was PBMCs. Every receptor here comes from a woman aged 40 to 50 in good health. Some clones in this sample may be carry-over from other donors' samples.

The CDR3 loop is CASEAGGPRDTQYF. For the CDR3, the DNA is TGTGCCAGCGAAGCGGGAGGGCCTAGAGATACGCAGTATTTT. The chain employs TRBV28 and TRBJ2-3; 10 bases map to TRBD2. The CDR3 consists of 14 residues. Germline values: CDR1 MDHEN, CDR2 SYDVKM. J lost 5 bases, V lost 8 bases, and 7 bases had no gene match.

This chain links TRBV7-3 with TRBJ2-3, with D tentatively TRBD1 (5 bases). With 4 bases removed from V and 1 base from J, the gap between germline ends came to 12 bases. The CDR3 length is 15 residues. Germline CDR1 SGHTA, CDR2 FQGTGA. The CDR3 protein is CASSSIGAGTDTQYF. The CDR3 bases are TGTGCCAGCAGCTCTATAGGGGCAGGCACAGATACGCAGTATTTT.

The J gene is TRBJ1-4, the V gene TRBV19, with D possibly matching TRBD1 (5 bases). CDR3 length equals 14 residues. Germline CDR1 LNHDA, CDR2 SQIVND (reference sequence). Deletions cut 6 bases from V and 6 bases from J, with 14 bases between. In nucleotides, the CDR3 is TGTGCCAGTAGAGAGACAGTGGAAGATGAAAAACTGTTTTTT. Residues: CASRETVEDEKLFF.

The rearrangement links TRBV28 to TRBJ2-5; 7 nucleotides line up with TRBD2. The CDR3 spans 13 residues. Germline values: CDR1 MDHEN, CDR2 SYDVKM. V was clipped by 6 bases and J by 4 bases; unmatched bases: 5. The CDR3 nucleotides read TGTGCCAGCAGCCGGGGGGAGACAGAGACCCAGTACTTC. The encoded protein is CASSRGETETQYF.

V usage is TRBV4-2 and J usage is TRBJ2-4, with a weak D call TRBD1 (8 bases). Germline V gives CDR1 LGHNA, CDR2 YNFKEQ. The germline V and J ends were trimmed by 4 bases and 1 base, with 17 bases remaining between them. The CDR3 is made up of 17 amino acids. The CDR3 protein is CASSPTGGVRAKNIQYF. The CDR3 nucleotides read TGTGCCAGCAGCCCTACAGGGGGGGTACGGGCCAAAAACATTCAGTACTTC.

V gene TRBV30 combines with J gene TRBJ1-2; tentatively, D is TRBD1 (5 bases). The CDR3 contains 15 residues. Germline values: CDR1 GTSNPN, CDR2 SVGIG (reference sequence). Trimming removed 2 bases at V and 3 bases at J, with 16 bases between. In DNA, the CDR3 is TGTGCCTGGAGTTCTACACAGGTGTTGGACTATGGCTACACCTTC. As protein: CAWSSTQVLDYGYTF.

In the case of this clone: Other DNA sequences in the same sample also yield this CDR3. The chain uses TRBV27 and TRBJ2-2, with unresolved D. The V gene's germline CDR1 is MNHEY and CDR2 SMNVEV (reference sequence). V lost 6 bases and J 2 bases, leaving 10 bases between the germline ends. The CDR3 sequence is 14 residues long. The CDR3: CASRGGRNTGELFF. The CDR3 bases are TGTGCCAGCAGGGGCGGACGAAACACCGGGGAGCTGTTTTTT.

V and J are TRBV19 and TRBJ2-7, with D unclear. This CDR3 region has 15 residues. Trimming pared 9 bases from V and 1 base from J, leaving 19 bases between. CDR1 is LNHDA and CDR2 is SQIVND in the germline V gene (reference sequence). The CDR3 bases are TGTGCCAGACTTCGCCTCCCAGCTCGATCCTACGAGCAGTACTTC. This encodes CARLRLPARSYEQYF.

Details on this clone: This sample includes further DNA sequences coding for the same CDR3. The genes are TRBV4-1 and TRBJ2-7, with TRBD2 identical over 15 bases. Germline V gene lookup returns CDR1 MGHRA and CDR2 YSYEKL. The CDR3 sequence is 17 residues long. Trimming at V came to 0 bases and at J to 1 base, leaving 1 base not matched to a gene. The CDR3 coding sequence is TGCGCCAGCAGCCAAGAAGGACTAGCGGGAGGGTCCTACGAGCAGTACTTC. Translated, it gives CASSQEGLAGGSYEQYF.

The CDR3 is CASSQKTVTMNTEAFF. CDR3 sequence (DNA): TGTGCCAGCAGTCAGAAGACAGTTACTATGAACACTGAAGCTTTCTTT. This chain links TRBV6-6 with TRBJ1-1; D is perhaps TRBD1 (5 bases). The CDR3 runs to 16 residues. From germline, CDR1 is MNHNY and CDR2 SVGAGI (reference sequence). Trimming took 5 bases from V and 0 from J, leaving 16 bases between them.

CDR3 sequence: CASSPQSASRGYEQYF. DNA of the CDR3: TGTGCCAGCAGCCCCCAAAGTGCCTCCAGGGGTTACGAGCAGTACTTC. The rearrangement uses TRBV11-2 and TRBJ2-7; the D gene is possibly TRBD1 (6 bases). Germline loops: CDR1 SGHAT, CDR2 FQNNGV. The V and J ends lost 5 bases and 4 bases respectively, with 21 bases between them. The CDR3 contains 16 residues.

V is TRBV2 and J is TRBJ2-2; D remains unclear. Deletions cut 8 bases from V and 1 base from J, with 5 bases between. Germline V gene data show CDR1 as SNHLY and CDR2 as FYNNEI. CDR3 size: 12 residues. CDR3 coding DNA: TGTGCCAGCTTGCAGAACACCGGGGAGCTGTTTTTT. As protein: CASLQNTGELFF. Full variable domain (missing parts from reference TRBV2 and TRBJ2-2): EPEVTQTPSHQVTQMGQEVILRCVPISNHLYFYWYRQILGQKVEFLVSFYNNEISEKSEIFDDQFSVERPDGSNFTLKIRSTKLEDSAMYFCASLQNTGELFFGEGSRLTVL.

The chain employs TRBV7-9 and TRBJ2-7; D gene uncertain. In germline, CDR1 is SEHNR, CDR2 FQNEAQ (reference sequence). Trimming took off 5 bases at V and 6 bases at J, with 17 bases between the two ends. The CDR3 sequence is 14 residues long. The CDR3 loop reads CASSLGSPRREQYF. DNA for the CDR3: TGTGCCAGCAGCCTAGGGTCCCCCCGCCGCGAGCAGTACTTC.

The count of this clone is one. This chain links TRBV7-2 with TRBJ1-2; 8 bases fit TRBD1. Germline V gene data show CDR1 as SGHTA and CDR2 as FQGNSA. The trim removed 5 bases at V and 0 bases at J, leaving 2 bases unmatched. The CDR3 contains 14 residues. The CDR3 DNA reads TGTGCCAGCAGCGGACAGGGAGCTAACTATGGCTACACCTTC. This encodes CASSGQGANYGYTF.

The V and J genes are TRBV30 and TRBJ2-5; D could derive from TRBD1 or TRBD2 (6 bases each). Per the germline V gene, CDR1 is GTSNPN and CDR2 is SVGIG (reference sequence). CDR3 length: 12 amino acids. Trimming took 3 bases from V and 4 from J, leaving 9 bases between them. The CDR3 loop is CAWRRGAETQYF. As DNA, the CDR3 is TGTGCCTGGAGAAGGGGGGCAGAGACCCAGTACTTC.

The chain recombines TRBV2 with TRBJ1-1; no firm D call. Germline values: CDR1 SNHLY, CDR2 FYNNEI. The CDR3 runs to 11 residues. Trimming left V 6 bases short and J 11 bases short, with 13 bases between. The CDR3, as DNA: TGTGCCAGCAGGCCATGGGGTGAGGCTTTCTTT. Residues: CASRPWGEAFF.

The chain combines TRBV9 with TRBJ1-1; the match to TRBD1 covers 7 bases. The CDR3 is 15 residues long. J lost 1 base, V lost 1 base, and 4 bases had no gene match. Germline V CDR1 and CDR2: SGDLS, YYNGEE. The CDR3 nucleotides read TGTGCCAGCAGCGTACAGGGGGAAGGGAACACTGAAGCTTTCTTT. This sequence encodes CASSVQGEGNTEAFF.

This clone was counted many times. This rearrangement joins TRBV5-1 to TRBJ2-7; 8 nucleotides agree with TRBD1. The CDR3 consists of 15 residues. Germline CDR1 SGHRS, CDR2 YFSETQ. The V gene end was trimmed by 4 bases and the J gene end by 3 bases; junction bases not matched to a gene: 9. The CDR3 sequence: CASSQQGGAHYEQYF. CDR3 DNA: TGCGCCAGCAGCCAACAGGGGGGCGCTCACTACGAGCAGTACTTC. Complete variable domain (other parts from reference TRBV5-1 and TRBJ2-7): KAGVTQTPRYLIKTRGQQVTLSCSPISGHRSVSWYQQTPGQGLQFLFEYFSETQRNKGNFPGRFSGRQFSNSRSEMNVSTLELGDSALYLCASSQQGGAHYEQYFGPGTRLTVT.

The V and J genes are TRBV25-1 and TRBJ2-1; D could derive from TRBD1 or TRBD2 (6 bases each). The CDR3 has 14 residues. Looked up from germline, CDR1 is MGHDK and CDR2 is SYGVNS. V lost 2 bases and J lost 5, with 10 bases in between. The CDR3 protein is CASSEPGGHNEQFF. Written as DNA, the CDR3 is TGTGCCAGCAGTGAACCCGGGGGCCACAATGAGCAGTTCTTC.

The chain is built from TRBV30 and TRBJ1-1; D not resolved. Germline CDR1 reads GTSNPN; CDR2 reads SVGIG (reference sequence). This CDR3 contains 14 residues. The germline V and J ends were trimmed by 1 base and 2 bases, with 11 bases remaining between them. Written as DNA, the CDR3 is TGTGCCTGGAGTGAGGAACGGTCTAACACTGAAGCTTTCTTT. It translates to CAWSEERSNTEAFF. The variable domain in full, completed from reference TRBV30 and TRBJ1-1, reads SQTIHQWPATLVQPVGSPLSLECTVEGTSNPNLYWYRQAAGRGLQLLFYSVGIGQISSEVPQNLSASRPQDRQFILSSKKLLLSDSGFYLCAWSEERSNTEAFFGQGTRLTVV.

The table lists this clone with a count of one. The chain uses TRBV29-1 and TRBJ2-1, with TRBD1 identical over 10 bases. Germline loops: CDR1 SQVTM, CDR2 ANQGSEA. The CDR3 spans 12 residues. Trimming at V came to 7 bases and at J to 5 bases, leaving 2 bases not matched to a gene. CDR3 sequence (DNA): TGCAGCGGACAGGGGGCCCACAATGAGCAGTTCTTC. Its translation is CSGQGAHNEQFF.